The clone carrying this T cell receptor (beta chain) has at least ten counts. The antigen remains undetermined. The sample is drawn from a study of spatial heterogeneity in lung cancer. The study's findings and limits: In tumors, expanded intratumoral alpha and beta TCR counts tracked mutation counts. Tumor T-cell coverage was an estimated 7% or so for alpha and more than 11% for beta chains.

In the library, each TCR cDNA molecule bore its own unique molecular identifier. TCRdb reprocessed the 5' RACE reads with MiXCR, giving one entry per CDR3 protein. This table holds 20,000 to 25,000 distinct CDR3 sequences, 4.5% to 5% found once. The CDR3 extends over 14 amino acids. Germline CDR1 reads DFQATT; CDR2 reads SNEGSKA (reference sequence). Trimming cost V 0 bases and J 8 bases, with 14 bases left between them. Noted time point: sample taken at primary tumor resection. Patients with untreated early-stage non-small cell lung cancer, numbering some 68, were the donors. The sequenced material consisted of unsorted whole RNA from tumor, nontumor lung or frozen PBMC.

This receptor was obtained from a male donor with early-stage non-small cell lung cancer. The input for sequencing was lung tumor tissue, taken at surgery. The chain uses TRBV20-1 and TRBJ2-4; D might be TRBD1 (5 bases). CDR3 nucleotides: TGCAGTGCTAGAGATAGGTCGATAGGGGACATTCAGTACTTC. Translated: CSARDRSIGDIQYF.